This T cell receptor beta chain emerged from a study of CD8+ T cells in alopecia areata (dated by TCRdb to about 2018). In the study overall: Treated patients were enrolled in an open-label pilot trial of oral tofacitinib at 5 to 10 mg twice daily for moderate-to-severe alopecia areata. Tofacitinib was given for 6 to 18 months, followed by 6 months of follow-up off drug to assess delayed response and recurrence. To study T cell clonal expansion in alopecia areata, the researchers applied high-throughput TCRbeta sequencing to both the C3H/HeJ mouse model and human patients. On the human side, TCRbeta sequencing was run on scalp tissue and on sorted CD4+ and CD8+ peripheral blood T cells from healthy controls and from alopecia areata patients with either patchy or totalis/universalis disease. Biopsies were taken from tofacitinib-treated patients at baseline and at 4 and 24 weeks of treatment, and a later scalp biopsy was taken in several of the tofacitinib-treated patients. Clonality in the scalp was compared among normal scalp (n=4), patchy alopecia areata scalp (n=8), and alopecia totalis/universalis scalp (n=8). RNA was extracted with the PAXgene miRNA kit for fixed scalp, the miRNeasy kit for PBMCs, and the RNeasy kit for mouse skin. Amplification of TCRbeta CDR3 regions was done by immunoSEQ multiplex PCR using 35 Vbeta forward primers and 13 Jbeta reverse primers. Points the paper makes about the study in general: Scalp TCR repertoire analysis is complicated because resident alphabeta T cells in normal human skin are also sequenced, whereas mouse skin is dominated by gammadelta T cells. Compared with normal scalp, lesional scalp had higher clonality and more expanded CD8+ clones, particularly in alopecia totalis/universalis, a pattern that suggests antigenic drive. Shared TCR sequences between patients were less evident than in mice, which may be partly attributable to HLA diversity in the patient population.

CDR1 SQVTM and CDR2 ANQGSEA are derived from the germline V gene. Including the terminal cysteine and phenylalanine, the CDR3 comprises 14 residues. Kept here is only the CDR3 DNA, which spans 42 bases and is read in frame from base 1. For this chain, trimming is 1 base at the V end and 3 bases at the J end, and the number of junction bases without a gene match is 4. To note about this clone: Its antigen has not been determined. There are no base qualities to consult, and no much larger clone falls within one base.

Explained via the paper, the time point label denotes: baseline before oral tofacitinib. Lesional scalp punch biopsies and peripheral blood were collected from alopecia areata patients. PBMCs were isolated by density centrifugation and stained for CD3, CD4 and CD8, after which CD4+ and CD8+ T cells were sorted on a FACSAria. Libraries were prepared through the immunoSEQ multiplex PCR assay. RNA was extracted from all samples and reverse transcribed into cDNA as template for TCR sequencing. First-strand cDNA was synthesized using SuperScript III with a 2:1 mix of oligo-dT and random hexamers. A synthetic immune receptor repertoire was used to measure amplification bias, and any remaining bias was corrected computationally. The original methods were these. Raw reads were preprocessed for error removal, and CDR3 was defined according to IMGT conventions as running from the conserved cysteine to phenylalanine. Clonality was calculated as 1 minus Shannon entropy normalized by log2 of the number of productive unique TCRs. CD4 or CD8 identity of scalp clones was inferred by cross-referencing scalp TCRbeta sequences with sorted blood CD4 and CD8 repertoires. TCRdb retrieved this table from immuneACCESS and kept in-frame rearrangements only. Not all clones are present; in checked studies, unresolved V genes account for under half, and no reason is known for the remainder. For V, J and clone size, that table is used; D and trimming come from the DNA. The sample includes hundreds of thousands of clones, with around two thirds observed a single time. Of the sample, 0.95% to 1.5% falls within the top ten clones.

The sequenced sample was CD4+ T cells sorted from blood, obtained at week 0. The rearranged segments are TRBV29-1 and TRBJ2-5; TRBD1 agrees with 8 junctional bases. This receptor was obtained from a human donor with alopecia areata. The DNA is as follows: TGCAGCGTTGAAGCTCCGGACAGGGAAGAGACCCAGTACTTC. This sequence encodes CSVEAPDREETQYF.